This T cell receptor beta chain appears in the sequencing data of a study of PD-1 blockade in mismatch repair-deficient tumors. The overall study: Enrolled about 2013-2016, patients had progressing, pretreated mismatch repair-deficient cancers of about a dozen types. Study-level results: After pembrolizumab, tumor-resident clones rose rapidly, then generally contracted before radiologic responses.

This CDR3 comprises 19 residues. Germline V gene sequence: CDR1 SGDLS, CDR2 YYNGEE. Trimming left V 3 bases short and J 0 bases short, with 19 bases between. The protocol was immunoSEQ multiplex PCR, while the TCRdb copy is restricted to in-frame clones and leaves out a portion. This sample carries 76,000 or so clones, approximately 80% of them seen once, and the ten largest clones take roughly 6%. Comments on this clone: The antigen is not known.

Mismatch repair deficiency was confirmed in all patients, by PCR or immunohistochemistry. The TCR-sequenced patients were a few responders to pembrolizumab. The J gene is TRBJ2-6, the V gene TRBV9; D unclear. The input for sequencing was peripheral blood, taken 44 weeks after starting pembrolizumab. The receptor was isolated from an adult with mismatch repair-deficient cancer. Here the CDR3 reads CASSEPSAGFSSGANVLTF. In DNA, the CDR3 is TGTGCCAGCAGCGAGCCCAGTGCAGGCTTCTCCTCTGGGGCCAACGTCCTGACTTTC.